The sequence of this TCR beta chain was determined in a study of cytotoxic CD8 clonotypes in ibrutinib-treated CLL. Whole-study context: The patients, under 13 relapsed/refractory and 15 treatment-naive, included around 18 who were IGHV unmutated. The study, taken as a whole, reports: Stable or contracted on treatment, public clonotypes were also uncommon. Clonality rose at ibrutinib response, held steady in sustained remission, and fell toward baseline at progression.

Here immunoSEQ multiplex PCR was the method, and the copy in TCRdb shows in-frame clones only, minus some. Of about 130,000 clones listed, 70% to 90% are singletons. About 2.2 micrograms of genomic DNA, which was extracted from cryopreserved PBMCs, served as the material used for the TCR beta libraries. This CDR3 contains 13 residues. V was shortened by 3 bases and J by 4 bases, with 10 bases between the two germline ends. The V gene's germline CDR1 is SGHRS and CDR2 YFSETQ. About this clone itself: What it recognizes is unknown.

The input for sequencing was PBMCs, taken after 24 months of ibrutinib treatment. J is TRBJ1-1 and V is TRBV5-1, with no clear D. The receptor's source is a human donor with chronic lymphocytic leukemia. CDR3 in amino acids: CASSSSRTTEAFF. For the CDR3, the DNA is TGCGCCAGCAGCTCGAGCCGGACCACTGAAGCTTTCTTT.